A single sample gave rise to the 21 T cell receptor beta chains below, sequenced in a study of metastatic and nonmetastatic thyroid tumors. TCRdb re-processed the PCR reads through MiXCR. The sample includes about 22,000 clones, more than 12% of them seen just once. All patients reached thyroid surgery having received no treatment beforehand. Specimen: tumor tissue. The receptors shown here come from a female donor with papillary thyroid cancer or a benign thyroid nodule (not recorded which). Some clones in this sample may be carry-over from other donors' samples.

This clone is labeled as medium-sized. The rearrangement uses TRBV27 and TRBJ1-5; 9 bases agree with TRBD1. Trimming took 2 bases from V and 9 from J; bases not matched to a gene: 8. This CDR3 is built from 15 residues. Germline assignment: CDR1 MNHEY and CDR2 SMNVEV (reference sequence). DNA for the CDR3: TGTGCCAGCAGTTTAGGACAGGGGATCTTCTGGCCCCAGCATTTT. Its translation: CASSLGQGIFWPQHF.

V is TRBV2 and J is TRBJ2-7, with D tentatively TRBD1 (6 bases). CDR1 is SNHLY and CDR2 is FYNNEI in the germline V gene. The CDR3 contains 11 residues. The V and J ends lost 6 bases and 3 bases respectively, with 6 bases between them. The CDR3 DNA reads TGTGCCAGCAGGGGACACTACGAGCAGTACTTC. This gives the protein CASRGHYEQYF.

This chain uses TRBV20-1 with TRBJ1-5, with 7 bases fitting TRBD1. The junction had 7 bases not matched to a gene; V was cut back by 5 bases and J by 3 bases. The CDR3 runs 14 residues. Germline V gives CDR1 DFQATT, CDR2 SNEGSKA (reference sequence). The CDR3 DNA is TGCAGTGCTCATCCCGGACAGGTCAATCAGCCCCAGCATTTT. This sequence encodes CSAHPGQVNQPQHF.

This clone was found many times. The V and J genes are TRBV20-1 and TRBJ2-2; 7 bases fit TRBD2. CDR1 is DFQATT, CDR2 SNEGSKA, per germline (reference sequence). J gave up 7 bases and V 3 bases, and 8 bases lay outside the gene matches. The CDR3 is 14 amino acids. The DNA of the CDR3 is TGCAGTGCTAGTTCGGGAGGAGATGGCGGGGAGCTGTTTTTT. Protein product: CSASSGGDGGELFF.

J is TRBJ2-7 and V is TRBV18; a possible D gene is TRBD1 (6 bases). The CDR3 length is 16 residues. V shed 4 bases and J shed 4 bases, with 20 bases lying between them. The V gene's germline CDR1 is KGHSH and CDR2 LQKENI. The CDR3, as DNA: TGTGCCAGCTCACTTAATTCGCCCCTACAGGGTTACGAGCAGTACTTC. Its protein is CASSLNSPLQGYEQYF.

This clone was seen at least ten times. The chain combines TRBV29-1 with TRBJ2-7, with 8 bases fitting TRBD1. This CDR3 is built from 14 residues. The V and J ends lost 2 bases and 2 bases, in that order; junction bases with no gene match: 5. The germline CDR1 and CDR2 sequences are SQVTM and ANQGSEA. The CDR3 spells CSVEQGQGPYEQYF. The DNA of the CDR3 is TGCAGCGTTGAACAAGGACAGGGCCCCTACGAGCAGTACTTC.

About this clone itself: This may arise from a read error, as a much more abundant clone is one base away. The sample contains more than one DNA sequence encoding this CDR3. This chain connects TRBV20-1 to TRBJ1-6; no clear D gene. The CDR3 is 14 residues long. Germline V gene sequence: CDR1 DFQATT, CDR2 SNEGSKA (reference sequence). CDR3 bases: TGCAGTGCTAGGGGAGGCACTAATAATTCACCCCTACACTTT. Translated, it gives CSARGGTNNSPLHF.

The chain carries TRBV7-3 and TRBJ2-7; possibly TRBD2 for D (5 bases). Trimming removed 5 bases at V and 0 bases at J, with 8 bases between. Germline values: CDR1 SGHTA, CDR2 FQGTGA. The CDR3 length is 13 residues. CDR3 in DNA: TGTGCCAGCAGCCAAGGGAGCTCCTACGAGCAGTACTTC. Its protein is CASSQGSSYEQYF.

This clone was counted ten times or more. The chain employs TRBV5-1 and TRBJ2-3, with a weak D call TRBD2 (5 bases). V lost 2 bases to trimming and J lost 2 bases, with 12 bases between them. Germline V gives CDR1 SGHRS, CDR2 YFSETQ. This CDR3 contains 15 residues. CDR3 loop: CASSFISGATDTQYF. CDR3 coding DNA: TGCGCCAGCAGCTTTATCAGCGGAGCCACAGATACGCAGTATTTT.

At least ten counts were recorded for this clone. CDR3 loop: CATGGFSDTQYF. The CDR3, as DNA: TGTGCCACGGGAGGGTTTTCGGATACGCAGTATTTT. V and J are TRBV6-1 and TRBJ2-3; 8 bases match TRBD2. Per the germline V gene, CDR1 is MNHNS and CDR2 is SASEGT. V trimming: 10 bases; J trimming: 6 bases; junction bases outside the gene matches: 6. The CDR3 runs 12 residues.

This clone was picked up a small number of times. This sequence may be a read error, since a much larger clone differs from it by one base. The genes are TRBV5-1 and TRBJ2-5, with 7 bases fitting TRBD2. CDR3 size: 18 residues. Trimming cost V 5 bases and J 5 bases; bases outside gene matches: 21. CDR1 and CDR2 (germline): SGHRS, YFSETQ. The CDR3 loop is CASSPGPGRFLGGETQYF. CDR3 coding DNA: TGCGCCAGCAGTCCAGGACCGGGGCGCTTCCTGGGGGGGGAGACCCAGTACTTC.

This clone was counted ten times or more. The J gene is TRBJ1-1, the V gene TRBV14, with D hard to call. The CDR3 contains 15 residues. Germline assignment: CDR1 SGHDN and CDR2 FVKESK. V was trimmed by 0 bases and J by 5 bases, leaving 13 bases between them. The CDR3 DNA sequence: TGTGCCAGCAGCCAAGAGCCCCGTATTGTGACTGAAGCTTTCTTT. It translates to CASSQEPRIVTEAFF.

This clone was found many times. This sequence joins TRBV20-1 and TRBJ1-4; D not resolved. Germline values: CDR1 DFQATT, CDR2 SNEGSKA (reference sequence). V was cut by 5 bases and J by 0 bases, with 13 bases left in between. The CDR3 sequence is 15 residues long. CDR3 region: CSADKRTATNEKLFF. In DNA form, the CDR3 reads TGCAGTGCTGATAAAAGGACTGCAACTAATGAAAAACTGTTTTTT.

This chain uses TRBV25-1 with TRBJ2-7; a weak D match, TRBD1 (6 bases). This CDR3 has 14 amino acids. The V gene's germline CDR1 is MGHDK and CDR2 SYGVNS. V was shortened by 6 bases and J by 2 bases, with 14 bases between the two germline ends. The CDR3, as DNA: TGTGCCAGCAGCCGAACTCAGGGGCCCTACGAGCAGTACTTC. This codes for CASSRTQGPYEQYF.

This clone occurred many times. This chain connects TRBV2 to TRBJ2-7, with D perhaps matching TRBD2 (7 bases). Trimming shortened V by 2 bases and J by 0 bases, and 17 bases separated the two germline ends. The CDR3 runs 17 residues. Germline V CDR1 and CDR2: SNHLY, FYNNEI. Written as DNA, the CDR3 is TGTGCCAGCAGTGAATTAGTCGCGGGGGACATCTCCTACGAGCAGTACTTC. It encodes CASSELVAGDISYEQYF. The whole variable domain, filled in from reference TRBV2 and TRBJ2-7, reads EPEVTQTPSHQVTQMGQEVILRCVPISNHLYFYWYRQILGQKVEFLVSFYNNEISEKSEIFDDQFSVERPDGSNFTLKIRSTKLEDSAMYFCASSELVAGDISYEQYFGPGTRLTVT.

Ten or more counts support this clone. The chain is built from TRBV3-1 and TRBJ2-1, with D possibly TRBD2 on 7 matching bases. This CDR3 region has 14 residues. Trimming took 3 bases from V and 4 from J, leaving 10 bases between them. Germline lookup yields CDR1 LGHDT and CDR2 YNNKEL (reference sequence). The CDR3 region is CASSQGGAYNEQFF. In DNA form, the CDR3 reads TGTGCCAGCAGCCAGGGGGGGGCGTACAATGAGCAGTTCTTC.

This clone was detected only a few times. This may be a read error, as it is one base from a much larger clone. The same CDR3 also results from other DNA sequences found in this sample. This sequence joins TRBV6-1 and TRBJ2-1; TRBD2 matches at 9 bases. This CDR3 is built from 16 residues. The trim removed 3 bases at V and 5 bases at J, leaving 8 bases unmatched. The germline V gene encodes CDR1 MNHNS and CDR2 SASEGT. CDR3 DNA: TGTGCCAGCAGTGACTCTGGGCGCGGGGGGGACAATGAGCAGTTCTTC. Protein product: CASSDSGRGGDNEQFF.

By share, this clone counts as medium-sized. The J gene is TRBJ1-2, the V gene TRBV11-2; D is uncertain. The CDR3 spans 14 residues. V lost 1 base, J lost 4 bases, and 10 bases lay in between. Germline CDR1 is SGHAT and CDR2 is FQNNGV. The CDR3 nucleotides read TGTGCCAGCAGCTTAGGGGTAGACACCTATGGCTACACCTTC. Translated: CASSLGVDTYGYTF.

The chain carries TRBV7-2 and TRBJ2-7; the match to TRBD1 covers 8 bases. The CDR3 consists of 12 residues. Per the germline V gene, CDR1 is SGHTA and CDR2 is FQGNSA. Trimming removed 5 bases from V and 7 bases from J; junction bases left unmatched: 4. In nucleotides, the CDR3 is TGTGCCAGCAGCCCAGGACAGGGAGAGCAGTACTTC. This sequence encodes CASSPGQGEQYF. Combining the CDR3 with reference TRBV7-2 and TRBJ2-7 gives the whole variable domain GAGVSQSPSNKVTEKGKDVELRCDPISGHTALYWYRQSLGQGLEFLIYFQGNSAPDKSGLPSDRFSAERTGGSVSTLTIQRTQQEDSAVYLCASSPGQGEQYFGPGTRLTVT.

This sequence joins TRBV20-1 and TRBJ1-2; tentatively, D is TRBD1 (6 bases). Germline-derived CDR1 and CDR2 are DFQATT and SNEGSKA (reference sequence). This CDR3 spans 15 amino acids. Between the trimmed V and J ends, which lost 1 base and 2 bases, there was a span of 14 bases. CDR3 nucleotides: TGCAGTGCTAGAGGAGGGGGGTTGTCGAACTATGGCTACACCTTC. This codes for CSARGGGLSNYGYTF.

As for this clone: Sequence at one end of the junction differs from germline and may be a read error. This CDR3 is CATYQRGGFYNEHFF. The CDR3 nucleotides are TGTGCCACCTACCAGCGGGGGGGTTTCTACAATGAGCATTTCTTC. The genes are TRBV6-1 and TRBJ2-1; 10 nucleotides line up with TRBD2. Per germline, CDR1 MNHNS and CDR2 SASEGT. The CDR3 has 15 amino acids.